The 14 T cell receptor beta chains in this list originate from one sample, sequenced in a study of blood T cell repertoires in COVID-19. Generated by immunoSEQ multiplex PCR, the TCRdb table keeps only in-frame clones and is missing some. The table has approximately 92,000 clones, about 80% seen once. Sequencing was done on a sample of peripheral blood. These receptors all come from a man aged 55 to 70 with acute or convalescent COVID-19.

This chain connects TRBV6-4 to TRBJ1-6; no clear D gene. V lost 4 bases to trimming and J lost 3 bases, with 4 bases between them. Germline V gene data show CDR1 as MRHNA and CDR2 as SNTAGT. This CDR3 has 13 amino acids. CDR3 nucleotide sequence: TGTGCCAGCAGTGCGGGCTATAATTCACCCCTCCACTTT. Its protein is CASSAGYNSPLHF.

The chain joins TRBV7-2 to TRBJ1-1; no clear D. The CDR3 is made up of 16 amino acids. V lost 1 base to trimming and J lost 3 bases, with 15 bases between them. Germline CDR1 SGHTA, CDR2 FQGNSA. The CDR3 loop reads CASSLGGGRGYTEAFF. The CDR3 region has the DNA TGTGCCAGCAGCTTAGGAGGAGGGAGAGGGTACACTGAAGCTTTCTTT.

This clone was recorded once. The chain uses TRBV4-1 and TRBJ1-2; 8 bases line up with TRBD1. Per the germline V gene, CDR1 is MGHRA and CDR2 is YSYEKL. The length of the CDR3 is 16 residues. Germline trimming cut 6 bases from V and 7 bases from J; bases unmatched to any gene: 16. CDR3 nucleotides: TGCGCCAGCAGGATTACCTCCGGACAGGGAGGAGGTGGCTACACCTTC. It translates to CASRITSGQGGGGYTF.

J is TRBJ2-5 and V is TRBV5-1, with TRBD2 identical over 13 bases. The V segment lost 4 bases and the J segment 4 bases; nucleotides outside the gene matches: 10. The CDR3 is made up of 17 amino acids. Germline V CDR1 and CDR2: SGHRS, YFSETQ. The CDR3 region is CASSLGLAGVLAETQYF. The CDR3 nucleotides read TGCGCCAGCAGCCTTGGACTAGCGGGGGTGCTCGCAGAGACCCAGTACTTC.

This clone was picked up one time. The J gene is TRBJ2-2, the V gene TRBV9; 7 nucleotides line up with TRBD2. The J segment lost 5 bases and the V segment lost 4 bases, leaving 11 bases of the junction unmatched. This CDR3 contains 16 residues. Germline V gene sequence: CDR1 SGDLS, CDR2 YYNGEE. The CDR3 sequence is CASSPPEGGSTGELFF. CDR3 DNA: TGTGCCAGCAGCCCTCCCGAGGGCGGGAGTACCGGGGAGCTGTTTTTT.

The V gene is TRBV15, the J gene TRBJ1-5; D uncertain. V gave up 4 bases and J gave up 0 bases, with 7 bases separating them. The CDR3 totals 14 residues. Germline V gene data show CDR1 as LNHNV and CDR2 as YYDKDF (reference sequence). CDR3 in DNA: TGTGCCACCAGCACGGAGTATAGCAATCAGCCCCAGCATTTT. Its protein is CATSTEYSNQPQHF.

V usage is TRBV2 and J usage is TRBJ1-2, with 7 nucleotides matching TRBD1. J was trimmed by 9 bases and V by 4 bases; bases with no gene match: 5. CDR3 length: 12 amino acids. The germline gives CDR1 SNHLY, CDR2 FYNNEI. CDR3 nucleotide sequence: TGTGCCAGCAGTGGCCAGGGGGTGAGCTACACCTTC. The encoded protein is CASSGQGVSYTF.

The chain employs TRBV19 and TRBJ2-7; 7 bases line up with TRBD1. CDR3 size: 17 residues. Losses at the gene ends were 6 bases for V and 0 bases for J; bases not matched to a gene: 14. From germline, CDR1 is LNHDA and CDR2 SQIVND (reference sequence). The CDR3 sequence is CASRYDRDLRNSYEQYV. CDR3 bases: TGTGCCAGTAGATACGACAGGGACCTACGTAACTCCTACGAGCAGTACGTC.

The V and J genes are TRBV3-1 (or the pseudogene TRBV3-2) and TRBJ2-2, with a tentative D call TRBD1 (6 bases). This CDR3 contains 14 residues. Germline CDR1 is LGHDT and CDR2 is YNNKEL (reference sequence). CDR3 DNA: TGTGCTACCACCGGGACACCAAACACCGGGGAGCTGTTTTTT. Protein sequence: CATTGTPNTGELFF.

The gene calls are TRBV27 and TRBJ2-1, with TRBD1 identical over 7 bases. The CDR3 sequence is 13 residues long. Germline trimming cut 5 bases from V and 5 bases from J; bases unmatched to any gene: 3. Germline V gene data show CDR1 as MNHEY and CDR2 as SMNVEV (reference sequence). The CDR3 region has the DNA TGTGCCAGCAGTCACGGGACAGACAATGAGCAGTTCTTC. Protein sequence: CASSHGTDNEQFF.

In its sample, this clone was seen once. The chain links TRBV24-1 to TRBJ2-6; D uncertain. Trimming left V 4 bases short and J 0 bases short, with 9 bases between. CDR1 is KGHDR, CDR2 SFDVKD, per germline. The CDR3 consists of 16 residues. The CDR3 is CATSDPNSSGANVLTF. The DNA for the CDR3 is TGTGCCACCAGTGACCCAAACAGCTCTGGGGCCAACGTCCTGACTTTC.

The chain links TRBV5-4 to TRBJ1-3; 8 bases agree with TRBD1. V shed 3 bases, J shed 0 bases, and the junction held 2 bases outside the gene matches. CDR1 SGHNT and CDR2 YYREEE come from the germline V gene (reference sequence). The CDR3 extends over 15 amino acids. The CDR3 bases are TGTGCCAGCAGCTCGGGACAGGTCTCTGGAAACACCATATATTTT. This translates into CASSSGQVSGNTIYF.

The chain is built from TRBV15 and TRBJ2-1; TRBD1 aligns across 8 bases. Germline-derived CDR1 and CDR2 are LNHNV and YYDKDF (reference sequence). The V segment lost 6 bases and the J segment 7 bases; nucleotides outside the gene matches: 8. The CDR3 has 14 amino acids. The CDR3, as DNA: TGTGCCACCAGTCGGGACAGGAGGTCTAATGAGCAGTTCTTC. This gives the protein CATSRDRRSNEQFF.

J is TRBJ1-5 and V is TRBV7-2; 7 positions match TRBD1. The CDR3 extends over 15 amino acids. Per the germline V gene, CDR1 is SGHTA and CDR2 is FQGNSA. The junction had 9 bases not matched to a gene; V was cut back by 7 bases and J by 3 bases. As DNA, the CDR3 is TGTGCCAGCACCCGACCGGGACAGTACAATCAGCCCCAGCATTTT. Translating it yields CASTRPGQYNQPQHF.